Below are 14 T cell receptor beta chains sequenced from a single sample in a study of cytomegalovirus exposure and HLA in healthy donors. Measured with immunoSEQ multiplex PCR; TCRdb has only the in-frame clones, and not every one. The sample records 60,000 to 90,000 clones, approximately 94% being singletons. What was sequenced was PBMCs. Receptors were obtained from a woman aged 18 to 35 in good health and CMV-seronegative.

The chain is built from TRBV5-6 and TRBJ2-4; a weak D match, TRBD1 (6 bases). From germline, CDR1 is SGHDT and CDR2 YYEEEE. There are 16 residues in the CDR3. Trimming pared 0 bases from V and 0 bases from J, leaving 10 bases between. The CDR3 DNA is TGTGCCAGCAGCTTGGAAAGGGGGATAGCCAAAAACATTCAGTACTTC. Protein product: CASSLERGIAKNIQYF.

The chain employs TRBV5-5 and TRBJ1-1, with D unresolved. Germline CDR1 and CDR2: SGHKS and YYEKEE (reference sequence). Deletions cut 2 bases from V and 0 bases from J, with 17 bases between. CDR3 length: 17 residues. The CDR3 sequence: CASSFFHGVQMNTEAFF. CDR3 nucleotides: TGTGCCAGCAGCTTTTTTCACGGGGTTCAAATGAACACTGAAGCTTTCTTT.

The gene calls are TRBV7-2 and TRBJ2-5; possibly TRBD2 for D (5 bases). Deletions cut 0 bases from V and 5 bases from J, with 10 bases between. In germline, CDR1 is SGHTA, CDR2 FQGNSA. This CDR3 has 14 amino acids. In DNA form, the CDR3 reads TGTGCCAGCAGCTTAGCGAGGAGGTCGGAGACCCAGTACTTC. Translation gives CASSLARRSETQYF.

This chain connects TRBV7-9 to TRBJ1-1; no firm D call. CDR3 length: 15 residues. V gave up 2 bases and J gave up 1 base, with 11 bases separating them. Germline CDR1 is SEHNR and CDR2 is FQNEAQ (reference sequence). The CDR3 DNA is TGTGCCAGCAGCTTACATAAAACAGAGAACACTGAAGCTTTCTTT. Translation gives CASSLHKTENTEAFF.

CDR3 sequence reads: CASSLGQGANTIYF. For the CDR3, the DNA is TGTGCCAGCTCTCTAGGACAGGGGGCGAACACCATATATTTT. The chain carries TRBV18 and TRBJ1-3; TRBD1 aligns across 11 bases. Germline assignment: CDR1 KGHSH and CDR2 LQKENI. This CDR3 has 14 amino acids. The ends lost 6 bases at V and 7 bases at J; junction bases unmatched: 5. Full variable domain (remainder filled in from reference TRBV18 and TRBJ1-3): NAGVMQNPRHLVRRRGQEARLRCSPMKGHSHVYWYRQLPEEGLKFMVYLQKENIIDESGMPKERFSAEFPKEGPSILRIQQVVRGDSAAYFCASSLGQGANTIYFGEGSWLTVV.

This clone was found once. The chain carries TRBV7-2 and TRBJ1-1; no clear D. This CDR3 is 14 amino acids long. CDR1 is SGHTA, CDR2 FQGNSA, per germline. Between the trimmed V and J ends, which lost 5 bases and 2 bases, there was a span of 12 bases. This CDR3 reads CASSPQAGNTEAFF. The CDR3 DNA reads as TGTGCCAGCAGCCCCCAGGCAGGCAACACTGAAGCTTTCTTT.

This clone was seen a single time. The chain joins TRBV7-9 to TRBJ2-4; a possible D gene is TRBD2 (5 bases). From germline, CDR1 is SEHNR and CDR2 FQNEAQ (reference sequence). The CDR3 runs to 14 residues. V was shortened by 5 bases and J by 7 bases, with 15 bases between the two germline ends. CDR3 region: CASSANTWENIQYF. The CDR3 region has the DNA TGTGCCAGCAGCGCCAATACCTGGGAGAACATTCAGTACTTC.

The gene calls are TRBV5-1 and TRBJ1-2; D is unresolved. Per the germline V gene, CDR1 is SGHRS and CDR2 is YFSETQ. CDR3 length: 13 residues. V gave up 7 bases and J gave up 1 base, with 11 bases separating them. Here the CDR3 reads CASVDTDNYGYTF. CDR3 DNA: TGCGCCAGCGTGGATACAGATAACTATGGCTACACCTTC.

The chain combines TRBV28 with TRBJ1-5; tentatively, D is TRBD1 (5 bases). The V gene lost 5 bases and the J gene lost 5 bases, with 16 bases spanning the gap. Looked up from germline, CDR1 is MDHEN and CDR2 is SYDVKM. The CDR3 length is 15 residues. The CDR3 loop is CASSRGGGTYQPQHF. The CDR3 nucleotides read TGTGCCAGCAGTCGAGGTGGGGGGACGTATCAGCCCCAGCATTTT.

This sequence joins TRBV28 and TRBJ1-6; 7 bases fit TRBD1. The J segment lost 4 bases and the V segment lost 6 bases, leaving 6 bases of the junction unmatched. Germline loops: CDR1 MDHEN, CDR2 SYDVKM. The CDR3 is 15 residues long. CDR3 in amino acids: CASRGGQTYNSPLHF. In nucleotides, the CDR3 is TGTGCCAGCAGAGGGGGACAGACTTATAATTCACCCCTCCACTTT.

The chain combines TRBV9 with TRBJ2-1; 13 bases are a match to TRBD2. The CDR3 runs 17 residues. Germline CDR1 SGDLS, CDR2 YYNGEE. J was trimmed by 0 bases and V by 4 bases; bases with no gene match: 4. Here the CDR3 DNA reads TGTGCCAGCAGCAGAGGGACTAGCGGGGCCTCCTACAATGAGCAGTTCTTC. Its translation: CASSRGTSGASYNEQFF. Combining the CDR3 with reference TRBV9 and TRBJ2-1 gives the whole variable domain DSGVTQTPKHLITATGQRVTLRCSPRSGDLSVYWYQQSLDQGLQFLIQYYNGEERAKGNILERFSAQQFPDLHSELNLSSLELGDSALYFCASSRGTSGASYNEQFFGPGTRLTVL.

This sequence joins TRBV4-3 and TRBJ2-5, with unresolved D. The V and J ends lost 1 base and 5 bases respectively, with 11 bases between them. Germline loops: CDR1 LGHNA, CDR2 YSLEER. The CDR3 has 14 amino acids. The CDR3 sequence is CASSQGAHGETQYF. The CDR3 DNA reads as TGCGCCAGCAGCCAAGGGGCCCACGGTGAGACCCAGTACTTC.

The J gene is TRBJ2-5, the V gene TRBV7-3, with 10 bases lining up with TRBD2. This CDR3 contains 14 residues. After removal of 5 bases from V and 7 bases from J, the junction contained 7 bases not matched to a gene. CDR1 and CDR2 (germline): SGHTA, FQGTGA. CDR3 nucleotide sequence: TGTGCCAGCAGCCAGAGCGGGGGGGCCGGGACCCAGTACTTC. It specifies CASSQSGGAGTQYF.

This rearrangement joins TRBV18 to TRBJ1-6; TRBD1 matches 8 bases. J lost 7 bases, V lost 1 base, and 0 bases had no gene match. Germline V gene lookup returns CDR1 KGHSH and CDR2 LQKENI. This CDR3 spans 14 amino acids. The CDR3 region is CASSPRTGNSPLHF. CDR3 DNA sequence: TGTGCCAGCTCACCACGGACAGGGAATTCACCCCTCCACTTT.